This record covers a single T cell receptor beta chain. Its antigen is unknown. The sample is drawn from a study of OX40 agonist ivuxolimab in advanced cancers. Study-wide findings and caveats: Relative to CD4+, CD8+ T cells held more expanded clones on average. CD4+ and CD8+ blood T cells expanded clonally by week 6 at 0.1 to 3.0 mg/kg.

Assay: immunoSEQ multiplex PCR; the TCRdb copy retains only in-frame clones and omits some. The sample has under 13,000 clones; approximately 80% are singletons. The receptor was derived from an adult with an advanced solid tumor such as melanoma, head and neck, liver or kidney cancer. The sequencing used CD4+ or CD8+ T cells sorted from blood, collected in a trial of the OX40 agonist ivuxolimab.

CDR3 bases: TGTGCCAGCAGTCAAAATCCGGGACAGGGGTACACTGAAGCTTTCTTT. Its protein product is CASSQNPGQGYTEAFF. The rearrangement uses TRBV5-4 and TRBJ1-1; TRBD1 agrees at 10 bases. The CDR3 contains 16 residues. CDR1 is SGHNT and CDR2 is YYREEE in the germline V gene (reference sequence). With 5 bases clipped from V and 3 bases from J, the junction kept 10 bases outside the gene matches.